Each of the 15 T cell receptor beta chains below was sequenced from the same sample in a study of OX40 agonist ivuxolimab in advanced cancers. Assay: immunoSEQ multiplex PCR; the TCRdb copy retains only in-frame clones and omits some. The sample lists about 62,000 clones; roughly 82% were seen once. The specimen comprised CD4+ or CD8+ T cells sorted from blood, sampled in a trial of the OX40 agonist ivuxolimab. The receptors originated from an adult with an advanced solid tumor such as melanoma, head and neck, liver or kidney cancer.

The chain links TRBV6-1 to TRBJ2-5; TRBD1 might be the D (5 bases). Germline values: CDR1 MNHNS, CDR2 SASEGT. CDR3 size: 13 residues. Trimming pared 8 bases from V and 5 bases from J, leaving 15 bases between. In DNA, the CDR3 is TGTGCCAGCTCAGGCAGGGATAGGGAGACCCAGTACTTC. Protein: CASSGRDRETQYF.

V and J are TRBV4-2 and TRBJ1-5; D gene unclear. Trimming took off 2 bases at V and 4 bases at J, with 15 bases between the two ends. This CDR3 region has 16 residues. Germline V CDR1 and CDR2: LGHNA, YNFKEQ. CDR3 loop: CASSQTSAQINQPQHF. The CDR3 DNA reads TGTGCCAGCAGCCAAACCTCTGCACAGATAAATCAGCCCCAGCATTTT.

The rearrangement links TRBV6-1 to TRBJ1-4; D is uncertain. Per the germline V gene, CDR1 is MNHNS and CDR2 is SASEGT. CDR3 length: 12 residues. V was clipped by 3 bases and J by 12 bases, with 11 bases between them. CDR3 bases: TGTGCCAGCAGTGAGGAGGGAGTGGAACTGTTTTTT. It encodes CASSEEGVELFF.

V gene TRBV28 combines with J gene TRBJ2-3; 12 positions agree with TRBD2. V was clipped by 9 bases and J by 5 bases; unmatched bases: 6. The CDR3 sequence is 14 residues long. Germline loops: CDR1 MDHEN, CDR2 SYDVKM. DNA of the CDR3: TGTGCCAGTGGATCTAGCGGGGGGGAAGATACGCAGTATTTT. It is translated as CASGSSGGEDTQYF.

This clone has more than one count but fewer than ten. V usage is TRBV10-3 and J usage is TRBJ1-2; the D is unclear. CDR1 is ENHRY and CDR2 is SYGVKD in the germline V gene. CDR3 size: 14 residues. V lost 3 bases and J 2 bases, leaving 10 bases between the germline ends. CDR3 nucleotide sequence: TGTGCCATCAGTGATCCCTTAGGGAACTATGGCTACACCTTC. It specifies CAISDPLGNYGYTF.

This clone occurred once. The rearrangement links TRBV6-6 to TRBJ2-2, with D maybe TRBD1 (5 bases). With 5 bases removed from V and 5 bases from J, the gap between germline ends came to 9 bases. CDR1 and CDR2 (germline): MNHNY, SVGAGI (reference sequence). The CDR3 loop spans 13 amino acids. The CDR3 is CASSLKGTGELFF. The CDR3 coding sequence is TGTGCCAGCAGTCTCAAGGGGACCGGGGAGCTGTTTTTT.

This rearrangement joins TRBV9 to TRBJ2-2, with D perhaps matching TRBD1 (5 bases). CDR3 length equals 16 residues. V gave up 4 bases and J gave up 1 base, with 14 bases separating them. Germline V gene data show CDR1 as SGDLS and CDR2 as YYNGEE. The CDR3 spells CASSPQVDENTGELFF. CDR3 nucleotide sequence: TGTGCCAGCAGCCCACAGGTCGACGAGAACACCGGGGAGCTGTTTTTT.

The rearrangement uses TRBV5-1 and TRBJ1-2; tentatively, D is TRBD1 (6 bases). V was clipped by 4 bases and J by 7 bases, with 20 bases between them. Germline CDR1 and CDR2: SGHRS and YFSETQ. CDR3 size: 15 residues. As DNA, the CDR3 is TGCGCCAGCAGCATCCCAGCAGGGGATGCTGGTGGCTACACCTTC. Its protein product is CASSIPAGDAGGYTF.

This chain connects TRBV7-3 to TRBJ2-1, with 11 nucleotides matching TRBD2. Germline CDR1 is SGHTA and CDR2 is FQGTGA. The CDR3 has 16 residues. The V gene end was trimmed by 5 bases and the J gene end by 6 bases; junction bases not matched to a gene: 9. DNA of the CDR3: TGTGCCAGCAGCCGCCGGGGACTAGCGGTACTCAATGAGCAGTTCTTC. This gives the protein CASSRRGLAVLNEQFF.

The chain couples TRBV15 to TRBJ2-3; D is possibly TRBD1 or TRBD2 (6 bases each). From germline, CDR1 is LNHNV and CDR2 YYDKDF (reference sequence). V lost 3 bases and J lost 5, with 12 bases in between. CDR3 length: 14 amino acids. CDR3 protein: CATSRGGPVDTQYF. The CDR3 DNA follows: TGTGCCACCAGCAGGGGGGGCCCGGTAGATACGCAGTATTTT.

This chain links TRBV28 with TRBJ1-2; no clear D gene. The CDR3 sequence is 14 residues long. V lost 3 bases and J lost 2, with 10 bases in between. From germline, CDR1 is MDHEN and CDR2 SYDVKM. The CDR3: CASSLSGSNYGYTF. For the CDR3, the DNA is TGTGCCAGCAGTTTGTCCGGCAGCAACTATGGCTACACCTTC.

The gene calls are TRBV5-8 and TRBJ2-7; a weak D match, TRBD1 (5 bases). This CDR3 is 15 amino acids long. V shed 3 bases and J shed 2 bases, with 15 bases lying between them. Germline V CDR1 and CDR2: SGHTS, YDEGEE. The CDR3, as DNA: TGTGCCAGCAGCTCGGTGACAGCTACGCCCTACGAGCAGTACTTC. Translating it yields CASSSVTATPYEQYF.

The chain employs TRBV27 and TRBJ1-2, with no clear D. The germline gives CDR1 MNHEY, CDR2 SMNVEV (reference sequence). The length of the CDR3 is 15 residues. V lost 0 bases and J lost 0, with 8 bases in between. DNA for the CDR3: TGTGCCAGCAGTTTATCCCCCATTCCTAACTATGGCTACACCTTC. It is translated as CASSLSPIPNYGYTF.

The rearrangement joins TRBV5-1 to TRBJ1-2; maybe TRBD1 (5 bases). V was cut by 4 bases and J by 2 bases, with 9 bases left in between. CDR1 SGHRS and CDR2 YFSETQ come from the germline V gene. The CDR3 sequence is 13 residues long. The CDR3 DNA reads TGCGCCAGCAGCGATTCAGGGAACTATGGCTACACCTTC. This gives the protein CASSDSGNYGYTF.

This clone was observed a handful of times. The chain recombines TRBV2 with TRBJ1-2; 12 bases align to TRBD1. CDR1 SNHLY and CDR2 FYNNEI come from the germline V gene. The CDR3 loop spans 14 amino acids. Trimming at V came to 5 bases and at J to 8 bases, leaving 6 bases not matched to a gene. The CDR3 here is CASSLGQGARGYTF. The DNA for the CDR3 is TGTGCCAGCAGTCTGGGACAGGGGGCGCGAGGCTACACCTTC.